The T cell receptor beta chain under discussion was sequenced for a study of blood T cell repertoires in COVID-19. Germline CDR1 and CDR2: LGHDT and YNNKEL (reference sequence). V lost 3 bases, J lost 13 bases, and 14 bases stayed unmatched. This CDR3 comprises 16 residues. TCRdb's copy holds only in-frame clones and misses some; the assay was immunoSEQ multiplex PCR. Seen here are about 64,000 clones, roughly 80% observed once, and the top ten hold 10% to 15%. The receptor's source is a man at least 80 years old with acute or convalescent COVID-19. Sequences were obtained from peripheral blood. The chain recombines TRBV3-1 (or the pseudogene TRBV3-2) with TRBJ1-4; 10 bases align to TRBD1. Here the CDR3 reads CASSHQRTGGGGRLFF. DNA for the CDR3: TGTGCCAGCAGCCACCAAAGGACAGGGGGTGGGGGGAGACTGTTTTTT.